Listed below are T cell receptor beta chains from one sample, sequenced in a study of cytomegalovirus exposure and HLA in healthy donors. TCRdb keeps only in-frame clones here, not all; method: immunoSEQ multiplex PCR. The sample consists of 150,000 to 200,000 clones, over 60% of them appearing once. Input material: PBMCs. Every receptor here comes from a girl between 10 and 17 years old in good health and CMV-seronegative. The CDR3 runs from the conserved cysteine through the conserved F or W. Fields, in order: J gene, clone size, D gene, V gene, CDR3 protein, CDR3 DNA. D genes are given only for firm matches. For some rows the clone size is stated as once, few or many, or as a class when expanded; others skip it.

TRBJ2-6,NA,NA,TRBV30,CAWRYYRVVGANVLTF,TGTGCCTGGAGGTATTACCGAGTAGTCGGGGCCAACGTCCTGACTTTC
TRBJ2-1,NA,TRBD1,TRBV4-1,CASSQFYSGQAYNEQFF,TGCGCCAGCAGCCAATTTTACTCGGGACAGGCCTACAATGAGCAGTTCTTC
TRBJ1-2,NA,NA,TRBV2,CASKGTGTPNYGYTF,TGTGCCAGCAAGGGGACCGGGACACCTAACTATGGCTACACCTTC
TRBJ2-1,NA,NA,TRBV7-8,CASSLALRDEQFF,TGTGCCAGCAGCTTAGCCCTTCGGGATGAGCAGTTCTTC
TRBJ1-2,NA,TRBD1,TRBV6-1,CASSARDQGQSYGYTF,TGTGCCAGCAGTGCCCGAGATCAGGGACAGTCCTATGGCTACACCTTC
TRBJ1-2,NA,TRBD1,TRBV6-5,CASRFGTDYGYTF,TGTGCCAGCAGGTTCGGGACAGACTATGGCTACACCTTC
TRBJ2-7,NA,TRBD2,TRBV7-9,CASSSASGVAYEQYF,TGTGCCAGCAGCTCGGCTAGCGGGGTCGCCTACGAGCAGTACTTC
TRBJ2-7,NA,NA,TRBV6-6,CASSYTQTYEQYF,TGTGCCAGCAGTTACACCCAGACCTACGAGCAGTACTTC
TRBJ2-7,NA,NA,TRBV6-1,CASRAQGRVYEQYF,TGTGCCAGCAGGGCTCAGGGAAGGGTTTATGAGCAGTACTTC
TRBJ2-7,once,NA,TRBV6-5,CASRLQGAHERYF,TGTGCCAGCAGATTACAGGGAGCCCACGAGCGGTACTTC
TRBJ1-6,NA,TRBD1,TRBV7-2,CASSHGTGMGSPLHF,TGTGCCAGCAGCCATGGGACAGGGATGGGATCACCCCTCCACTTT
TRBJ1-4,NA,NA,TRBV20-1,CSAFQGRKLFF,TGCAGTGCTTTCCAGGGGCGGAAACTGTTTTTT
TRBJ2-2,NA,TRBD2,TRBV6-1,CASDIAGVPNGELFF,TGTGCCAGCGATATAGCGGGGGTGCCAAACGGGGAGCTGTTTTTT
TRBJ2-3,NA,NA,TRBV7-7,CASSLSGGTDTQYF,TGTGCTAGCAGCTTATCGGGGGGCACAGATACGCAGTATTTT
TRBJ1-4,NA,NA,TRBV18,CASSPEGATNEKLFF,TGTGCCAGCTCCCCGGAGGGAGCAACTAATGAAAAACTGTTTTTT
TRBJ1-2,NA,NA,TRBV20-1,CSASLHGYTF,TGCAGTGCTTCCCTTCATGGCTACACCTTC
TRBJ1-4,NA,NA,TRBV5-1,CASSLEAGLNEKLFF,TGCGCCAGCAGCTTGGAGGCAGGGCTTAATGAAAAACTGTTTTTT
TRBJ2-7,NA,NA,TRBV4-1,CASSQDQTGSYSYEQYF,TGCGCCAGCAGCCAAGATCAGACAGGCTCCTACTCCTACGAGCAGTACTTC
TRBJ2-7,NA,TRBD1,TRBV5-5,CASSQTGAAYEQYF,TGTGCCAGCAGCCAAACAGGGGCGGCCTACGAGCAGTACTTC
TRBJ2-7,few,NA,TRBV14,CASSKEAYEQYF,TGTGCCAGCAGCAAAGAAGCATACGAGCAGTACTTC
TRBJ2-6,NA,NA,TRBV5-4,CASSLTWSSGANVLTF,TGTGCCAGCAGCCTAACGTGGAGCTCTGGGGCCAACGTCCTGACTTTC
TRBJ2-2,few,NA,TRBV6-1,CASSEAPGTVTGELFF,TGTGCCAGCAGTGAAGCTCCCGGTACTGTCACCGGGGAGCTGTTTTTT
TRBJ1-1,few,NA,TRBV5-1,CASSLGGDTEAFF,TGCGCCAGCAGCTTGGGGGGGGACACTGAAGCTTTCTTT
TRBJ2-2,once,TRBD2,TRBV2,CASSPPGLATGELFF,TGTGCCAGCAGCCCTCCGGGACTAGCAACCGGGGAGCTGTTTTTT
TRBJ1-6,NA,NA,TRBV27,CASSSQAGTWGSPLHF,TGTGCCAGCAGTTCACAAGCCGGGACATGGGGGTCACCCCTCCACTTT
TRBJ2-3,NA,TRBD1,TRBV5-6,CASSRADRGASDTQYF,TGTGCCAGCAGCCGCGCGGACAGGGGCGCATCAGATACGCAGTATTTT
TRBJ2-4,once,TRBD1,TRBV29-1,CSASRDSENIQYF,TGCAGCGCCTCTCGGGACAGTGAAAACATTCAGTACTTC
TRBJ2-1,NA,TRBD2,TRBV4-2,CASSQASGANEQFF,TGTGCCAGCAGCCAAGCCAGCGGGGCAAATGAGCAGTTCTTC
TRBJ1-4,NA,TRBD1,TRBV9,CASSATGAPTYEKLFF,TGTGCCAGCAGCGCGACAGGGGCCCCAACCTATGAAAAACTGTTTTTT
TRBJ2-2,NA,NA,TRBV2,CASSGGRSTGELFF,TGTGCCAGCTCTGGGGGGAGGAGCACCGGGGAGCTGTTTTTT
TRBJ1-1,few,NA,TRBV19,CASTTFVWGGLNTEAFF,TGTGCCAGTACCACTTTTGTTTGGGGGGGACTGAACACTGAAGCTTTCTTT
TRBJ1-2,NA,TRBD1,TRBV6-5,CASSDTGGSYGYTF,TGTGCCAGCAGCGATACAGGGGGGAGTTATGGCTACACCTTC
TRBJ2-5,NA,NA,TRBV29-1,CSVDRRGETQYF,TGCAGCGTTGACCGAAGGGGGGAGACCCAGTACTTC
TRBJ2-7,NA,TRBD1,TRBV18,CASSPPGQYYEQYF,TGTGCCAGCTCACCACCGGGACAGTACTACGAGCAGTACTTC
TRBJ2-3,NA,TRBD2,TRBV6-4,CASSETSGGTDTQYF,TGTGCCAGCAGTGAGACTAGCGGGGGCACAGATACGCAGTATTTT
TRBJ1-1,few,NA,TRBV2,CASSEILNTEAFF,TGTGCCAGCAGTGAAATATTGAACACTGAAGCTTTCTTT
TRBJ1-5,once,NA,TRBV27,CASSLSGGKGQPQHF,TGTGCCAGCAGTTTATCGGGAGGGAAGGGTCAGCCCCAGCATTTT
TRBJ1-5,NA,NA,TRBV10-3,CAISDRYGGNQPQHF,TGTGCCATCAGCGACAGGTACGGTGGCAATCAGCCCCAGCATTTT
TRBJ1-3,NA,TRBD1,TRBV6-5,CASSPGGSGNTIYF,TGTGCCAGCAGCCCAGGGGGCTCTGGAAACACCATATATTTT
TRBJ2-3,NA,NA,TRBV5-4,CASSPLATAGDTQYF,TGTGCCAGCAGCCCCCTAGCCACCGCTGGAGATACGCAGTATTTT
TRBJ2-2,NA,NA,TRBV6-4,CASQNGTSNTGELFF,TGTGCCAGCCAGAACGGGACATCGAACACCGGGGAGCTGTTTTTT